This is a list of T cell receptor beta chains from one sample in a study of post-analysis software for immune sequencing data. TCRdb processed the PCR reads anew with MiXCR; each CDR3 protein has one entry. This sample has roughly 700,000 distinct CDR3 sequences, with approximately 30% found just once. Material for sequencing was blood. These receptors were obtained from a girl between 5 and 17 years old with multiple sclerosis. The CDR3 runs from the conserved cysteine through the conserved F or W. D genes are given only for firm matches. Clone size is shown for a subset of rows, as once, few, many or a class of expanded clone.

j_call: TRBJ2-7; d_call: NA; v_call: TRBV10-3; clone_size: few; cdr3_aa: CAISARDVYEQYF; cdr3_nt: TGTGCCATCAGCGCCCGGGACGTTTACGAGCAGTACTTC
j_call: TRBJ2-1; d_call: NA; v_call: TRBV20-1; clone_size: few; cdr3_aa: CSASPGGAGTNEQFF; cdr3_nt: TGCAGTGCTAGTCCCGGCGGGGCGGGGACTAATGAGCAGTTCTTC
j_call: TRBJ2-5; d_call: NA; v_call: TRBV5-1; clone_size: few; cdr3_aa: CASSPGDGQETQYF; cdr3_nt: TGCGCCAGCAGCCCAGGGGACGGACAAGAGACCCAGTACTTC
j_call: TRBJ1-1; d_call: NA; v_call: TRBV11-2; clone_size: NA; cdr3_aa: CASSLRDPRGGLNTEAFF; cdr3_nt: TGTGCCAGCAGCCTCCGGGACCCCAGGGGCGGATTGAACACTGAAGCTTTCTTT
j_call: TRBJ2-3; d_call: TRBD2; v_call: TRBV11-2; clone_size: NA; cdr3_aa: CASSLPSGSGADTQYF; cdr3_nt: TGTGCCAGCAGCTTACCCAGCGGGAGTGGGGCAGATACGCAGTATTTT
j_call: TRBJ2-7; d_call: NA; v_call: TRBV6-5; clone_size: few; cdr3_aa: CASSYSPGRGSYEQYF; cdr3_nt: TGTGCCAGCAGTTACTCGCCGGGTAGGGGTTCCTACGAGCAGTACTTC
j_call: TRBJ2-7; d_call: NA; v_call: TRBV20-1; clone_size: NA; cdr3_aa: CSAPVASRGYEQYF; cdr3_nt: TGCAGTGCCCCCGTGGCTAGCAGAGGGTACGAGCAGTACTTC
j_call: TRBJ1-1; d_call: NA; v_call: TRBV6-1; clone_size: few; cdr3_aa: CASRVRPGDTEAFF; cdr3_nt: TGTGCCAGCAGGGTTCGTCCAGGGGACACTGAAGCTTTCTTT
j_call: TRBJ2-5; d_call: NA; v_call: TRBV29-1; clone_size: many; cdr3_aa: CSVEFQQETQYF; cdr3_nt: TGCAGCGTTGAATTCCAGCAAGAGACCCAGTACTTC
j_call: TRBJ2-3; d_call: NA; v_call: TRBV4-2; clone_size: few; cdr3_aa: CASSQGGGGLSDTQYF; cdr3_nt: TGTGCCAGCAGCCAAGGGGGCGGCGGGCTTTCAGATACGCAGTATTTT
j_call: TRBJ1-1; d_call: TRBD1; v_call: TRBV5-1; clone_size: NA; cdr3_aa: CASSPSLDRGTEAFF; cdr3_nt: TGCGCCAGCAGCCCGTCCCTGGACAGGGGGACTGAAGCTTTCTTT
j_call: TRBJ2-7; d_call: NA; v_call: TRBV7-8; clone_size: few; cdr3_aa: CASSLGPRGSSYEQYF; cdr3_nt: TGTGCCAGCAGCTTAGGCCCCAGGGGAAGCTCCTACGAGCAGTACTTC
j_call: TRBJ2-1; d_call: NA; v_call: TRBV16; clone_size: NA; cdr3_aa: CASSQGTANNEQFF; cdr3_nt: TGTGCCAGCAGCCAAGGGACGGCTAACAATGAGCAGTTCTTC
j_call: TRBJ2-3; d_call: NA; v_call: TRBV4-2; clone_size: NA; cdr3_aa: CASSQEPRSDTQYF; cdr3_nt: TGTGCCAGCAGCCAAGAGCCCCGATCAGATACGCAGTATTTT
j_call: TRBJ2-1; d_call: NA; v_call: TRBV5-1; clone_size: NA; cdr3_aa: CASVQGLGSYNEQFF; cdr3_nt: TGCGCCAGCGTACAAGGTCTAGGGTCCTACAATGAGCAGTTCTTC
j_call: TRBJ2-4; d_call: NA; v_call: TRBV7-9; clone_size: few; cdr3_aa: CASSLDTNLENIQYF; cdr3_nt: TGTGCCAGCAGCTTAGACACTAATCTGGAAAACATTCAGTACTTC
j_call: TRBJ1-6; d_call: NA; v_call: TRBV11-2; clone_size: NA; cdr3_aa: CASSEAGSSYNSPLHF; cdr3_nt: TGTGCCAGCAGCGAAGCGGGGAGCTCCTATAATTCACCCCTCCACTTT
j_call: TRBJ2-7; d_call: NA; v_call: TRBV29-1; clone_size: few; cdr3_aa: CSVGRTNSNEQYF; cdr3_nt: TGCAGCGTTGGCAGGACCAACTCTAATGAGCAGTACTTC
j_call: TRBJ1-4; d_call: NA; v_call: TRBV28; clone_size: NA; cdr3_aa: CASSLGGIGEKLFF; cdr3_nt: TGTGCCAGCAGTTTAGGAGGGATTGGTGAAAAACTGTTTTTT
j_call: TRBJ2-1; d_call: TRBD2; v_call: TRBV27; clone_size: few; cdr3_aa: CASSNRGAGGDEQFF; cdr3_nt: TGTGCCAGCAGCAACCGGGGAGCGGGAGGGGATGAGCAGTTCTTC
j_call: TRBJ2-1; d_call: TRBD2; v_call: TRBV2; clone_size: few; cdr3_aa: CASASVRGGGEQFF; cdr3_nt: TGTGCCAGCGCTTCGGTGCGGGGGGGCGGTGAGCAGTTCTTC
j_call: TRBJ2-3; d_call: NA; v_call: TRBV5-1; clone_size: NA; cdr3_aa: CASASNARAAPDPTDTQYF; cdr3_nt: TGCGCCAGTGCATCCAACGCCCGGGCAGCGCCCGACCCCACAGATACGCAGTATTTT
j_call: TRBJ1-2; d_call: NA; v_call: TRBV6-5; clone_size: NA; cdr3_aa: CASSDGQTIGYTF; cdr3_nt: TGTGCCAGCAGTGATGGACAGACAATAGGCTACACCTTC
j_call: TRBJ2-1; d_call: TRBD2; v_call: TRBV6-6; clone_size: NA; cdr3_aa: CASSTRTSESFSNEQFF; cdr3_nt: TGTGCCAGCAGTACGAGGACTAGCGAGAGCTTTAGCAATGAGCAGTTCTTC
j_call: TRBJ2-1; d_call: NA; v_call: TRBV5-1; clone_size: NA; cdr3_aa: CASRVNGRELDEQFF; cdr3_nt: TGCGCCAGCAGGGTCAACGGGCGGGAATTAGATGAGCAGTTCTTC
j_call: TRBJ1-6; d_call: TRBD1; v_call: TRBV10-3; clone_size: NA; cdr3_aa: CTISVSDRGVGTPLHF; cdr3_nt: TGTACCATCAGTGTGTCGGACAGGGGGGTGGGGACACCCCTCCACTTT
j_call: TRBJ2-5; d_call: TRBD1; v_call: TRBV4-1; clone_size: many; cdr3_aa: CASSLWDRQETQYF; cdr3_nt: TGCGCCAGCAGCCTCTGGGACAGGCAAGAGACCCAGTACTTC
j_call: TRBJ2-4; d_call: NA; v_call: TRBV20-1; clone_size: few; cdr3_aa: CSALRTILAKNIQYF; cdr3_nt: TGCAGTGCTTTAAGGACCATACTAGCCAAAAACATTCAGTACTTC
j_call: TRBJ2-5; d_call: NA; v_call: TRBV4-3; clone_size: NA; cdr3_aa: CASSQDGRQGGEQYF; cdr3_nt: TGCGCCAGCAGCCAAGACGGGCGACAAGGGGGGGAGCAGTACTTC
j_call: TRBJ1-2; d_call: NA; v_call: TRBV27; clone_size: NA; cdr3_aa: CASSLRGSPALLTHGYTF; cdr3_nt: TGTGCCAGCAGTTTAAGGGGGTCTCCCGCCCTATTAACCCATGGCTACACCTTC
j_call: TRBJ2-5; d_call: TRBD2; v_call: TRBV10-3; clone_size: NA; cdr3_aa: CAISDMRGGETQYF; cdr3_nt: TGTGCCATCAGTGACATGAGGGGAGGGGAGACCCAGTACTTC
j_call: TRBJ1-1; d_call: NA; v_call: TRBV10-3; clone_size: once; cdr3_aa: CAIRSNTEAFF; cdr3_nt: TGTGCCATCAGATCCAACACTGAAGCTTTCTTT
j_call: TRBJ1-5; d_call: NA; v_call: TRBV20-1; clone_size: few; cdr3_aa: CSARAERINQPQHF; cdr3_nt: TGCAGTGCTAGAGCTGAACGGATAAATCAGCCCCAGCATTTT
j_call: TRBJ2-1; d_call: TRBD2; v_call: TRBV2; clone_size: NA; cdr3_aa: CASSDFRGRNEQFF; cdr3_nt: TGTGCCAGCAGTGATTTTCGCGGGAGGAATGAGCAGTTCTTC
j_call: TRBJ2-7; d_call: TRBD2; v_call: TRBV7-2; clone_size: many; cdr3_aa: CASTNPGLAGGYEQYF; cdr3_nt: TGTGCCAGCACCAATCCGGGACTAGCGGGAGGGTACGAGCAGTACTTC
j_call: TRBJ2-3; d_call: NA; v_call: TRBV20-1; clone_size: NA; cdr3_aa: CSASPRDGVADTQYF; cdr3_nt: TGCAGTGCTTCCCCTAGGGATGGAGTGGCAGATACGCAGTATTTT
j_call: TRBJ1-2; d_call: NA; v_call: TRBV20-1; clone_size: NA; cdr3_aa: CSARAQQPNYGYTF; cdr3_nt: TGCAGTGCTAGAGCACAGCAGCCTAACTATGGCTACACCTTC
j_call: TRBJ2-3; d_call: TRBD2; v_call: TRBV20-1; clone_size: few; cdr3_aa: CSATRGGPTDTQYF; cdr3_nt: TGCAGTGCTACCCGGGGGGGGCCTACAGATACGCAGTATTTT
j_call: TRBJ2-3; d_call: NA; v_call: TRBV4-3; clone_size: NA; cdr3_aa: CASSQGAGGGSTDTQYF; cdr3_nt: TGCGCCAGCAGCCAGGGGGCTGGCGGGGGAAGCACAGATACGCAGTATTTT
j_call: TRBJ2-5; d_call: TRBD1; v_call: TRBV2; clone_size: few; cdr3_aa: CASREGQEETQYF; cdr3_nt: TGTGCCAGCAGGGAGGGACAGGAAGAGACCCAGTACTTC
j_call: TRBJ2-7; d_call: NA; v_call: TRBV10-3; clone_size: few; cdr3_aa: CAISDPGDHEQYF; cdr3_nt: TGTGCCATCAGTGACCCAGGGGACCACGAGCAGTACTTC
j_call: TRBJ2-7; d_call: NA; v_call: TRBV20-1; clone_size: many; cdr3_aa: CSASGRIGEQYF; cdr3_nt: TGCAGTGCTAGCGGCAGGATTGGCGAGCAGTACTTC
j_call: TRBJ1-1; d_call: NA; v_call: TRBV6-5; clone_size: NA; cdr3_aa: CASSYGVQNTEAFF; cdr3_nt: TGTGCCAGCAGTTACGGTGTCCAGAACACTGAAGCTTTCTTT
j_call: TRBJ2-3; d_call: TRBD1; v_call: TRBV20-1; clone_size: NA; cdr3_aa: CSAGQGGGLRDTQYF; cdr3_nt: TGCAGTGCTGGACAGGGTGGGGGACTCCGGGATACGCAGTATTTT